This T cell receptor beta chain was profiled in a study of Ad26.COV2.S vaccination and SARS-CoV-2 variants (dated by TCRdb to the early 2020s). Concerning the study at large: Donors in the vaccine arm were drawn from COV1001, a phase I-IIa trial of Ad26.COV2.S in healthy adults that was multicentre, randomized, double-blind and placebo-controlled. Ad26.COV2.S was administered intramuscularly at a dose of 5x10^10 or 1x10^11 viral particles, either as one shot or as two shots given 56 days apart. TCRbeta repertoire sequencing was used to assess the specificity and breadth of SARS-CoV-2-reactive T cell receptors after Ad26.COV2.S vaccination. Trial participants were randomized into five groups of five, in which low-dose or high-dose Ad26.COV2.S was given once or twice, or placebo was given on both occasions. Throughout the experiments and outcome assessment, investigators stayed blinded to trial group allocation. A total of about 30 samples were included in the TCR-sequenced set, comprising about 20 Ad26.COV2.S vaccine recipients, 5 placebo recipients and 8 SARS-CoV-2 convalescent individuals. Overall study outcomes, separate from this receptor: Compared with placebo recipients, Ad26.COV2.S recipients showed higher spike-specific TCR breadth (P = 0.0014). The study lacked the statistical power to compare responses across vaccine doses or regimens. After vaccination, substantial breadth of spike-specific CD8+ and CD4+ T cell responses was reported. Non-spike TCR breadth was comparable between vaccine and placebo recipients, consistent with the vaccine containing only spike. According to the authors, total T cell responses may have been underestimated by the TCR breadth and depth analyses.

CDR1 and CDR2 are read off the germline V gene as SGHDT and YYEEEE. The V and J ends are trimmed by 4 bases and 4 bases, leaving 7 bases between them. The CDR3 contains 12 residues, cysteine and phenylalanine counted. The sequence is cut down to CDR3 DNA, 36 bases in frame from base 1. TCRbeta CDR3 regions were sequenced with the immunoSEQ Assay. After extraction, genomic DNA underwent amplification by bias-controlled multiplex PCR, followed by high-throughput sequencing. Per the source publication's procedure: To quantify the absolute abundance of every unique TCRbeta CDR3 region, sequences were collapsed and filtered. Usable DNA was measured by amplifying reference genes present in all nucleated cells, and TCRbeta template counts were normalized to that usable DNA to estimate T cell fraction. Repertoire TCRs were annotated as SARS-CoV-2-specific by exact matching of V gene, CDR3 amino acid sequence and J gene to a known reactive TCR set. The reference SARS-CoV-2 TCR set was obtained from MIRA and was filtered for enrichment in COVID-19-positive ImmuneCODE repertoires, whereby public or cross-reactive TCRs were removed. Based on the MIRA antigens, annotated TCRs were further analysed at the level of specific ORF or position within ORF. Breadth was defined as annotated unique rearrangements over total unique productive rearrangements; depth was the summed frequency of those rearrangements. Two-sided Wilcoxon rank-sum tests were applied when comparing TCR breadth between groups. TCRdb retrieved this table from immuneACCESS and kept in-frame rearrangements only. Not all clones are present; in checked studies, unresolved V genes account for under half, and no reason is known for the remainder. The DNA gave D and trimming, while V, J and clone size come from that table. This sample holds about 480,000 clones; around 88% were observed only once. The biggest ten clones account for about 13% of the sample.

The treatment or condition label, read with the paper, signifies: 19 received Ad26.COV2.S at low or high dose, single or two shots; about 5 received placebo; per-sample allocation not given. For vaccine and placebo recipients, the sequenced repertoires came from samples collected on day 63 after the first injection. In Cohort 1b, around 23 adults aged 18-55 years were enrolled at a single site in Boston, USA, between 29 July and 7 August 2020. As a vaccine, Ad26.COV2.S was a replication-incompetent adenovirus type 26 vector that expressed a prefusion-stabilized SARS-CoV-2 spike protein derived from the original Wuhan strain. Concerning this clone itself: What antigen it recognizes has not been identified. No quality values exist for individual bases; no much larger clone is one base distant.

The sequence was obtained from a person between 18 and 60 years old who received the Ad26.COV2.S COVID-19 vaccine or a placebo. The specimen was peripheral blood, collected in a trial of Ad26.COV2.S vaccine versus placebo. The V gene is TRBV5-6 and the J gene is TRBJ2-3; TRBD1 is perhaps the D gene, given 6 matching bases. In nucleotide form, the sequence is TGTGCCAGCAGCCACAGGGCAGATACGCAGTATTTT. This encodes CASSHRADTQYF. This CDR3, with the reference TRBV5-6 and TRBJ2-3 proteins standing in past its ends, gives the full variable domain DAGVTQSPTHLIKTRGQQVTLRCSPKSGHDTVSWYQQALGQGPQFIFQYYEEEERQRGNFPDRFSGHQFPNYSSELNVNALLLGDSALYLCASSHRADTQYFGPGTRLTVL.